Listed below are T cell receptor beta chains from one sample, sequenced in a study of T cell responses to AZD1222 COVID-19 vaccine. Some clones are missing from TCRdb's copy, which holds only in-frame ones; the method was immunoSEQ multiplex PCR. The table records 110,000 or so clones, 80% to 90% of them present only once. The specimen comprised peripheral blood, sampled 28 days after the second AZD1222 dose. The receptors here all came from an adult who received the AZD1222 COVID-19 vaccine. The CDR3 runs from the conserved cysteine through the conserved F or W. D genes are given only for firm matches. Clone size appears in some rows only: once, few, many, or a class for an expanded clone.

j_call v_call clone_size d_call cdr3_nt cdr3_aa
TRBJ1-1 TRBV5-5 NA NA TGTGCCAGCAGCTGGCCTGAGCGTATGAACACTGAAGCTTTCTTT CASSWPERMNTEAFF
TRBJ2-7 TRBV30 NA TRBD1 TGTGCCTGGGAAACCGGGACAGGGAGGATGTACTTC CAWETGTGRMYF
TRBJ2-1 TRBV15 NA NA TGTGCCACCAGCAGAGAAGGGCGGGTCTCCTACAATGAGCAGTTCTTC CATSREGRVSYNEQFF
TRBJ1-5 TRBV4-1 NA TRBD1 TGCGCCAGCAGCCGACCAATCAGGGGGCAAGGGGGCAATCAGCCCCAGCATTTT CASSRPIRGQGGNQPQHF
TRBJ1-4 TRBV28 NA NA TGTGCCAGCAGTTCCGGAGCTAATGAAAAACTGTTTTTT CASSSGANEKLFF
TRBJ1-2 TRBV18 NA NA TGTGCCAGCTCACCTGGAGGGGACTATGGCTACACCTTC CASSPGGDYGYTF
TRBJ2-3 TRBV3-1/TRBV3-2 NA NA TGTGCCAGCAGCCAAGCATACAATACGCAGTATTTT CASSQAYNTQYF
TRBJ2-3 TRBV6-5 NA NA TGTGCCAGCAGCCTGGTCCCCCCAGATACGCAGTATTTT CASSLVPPDTQYF
TRBJ1-5 TRBV7-8 NA TRBD1 TGTGCCAGCAGCTTAGCACGACAGGGGAGGCAGCCCCAGCATTTT CASSLARQGRQPQHF
TRBJ2-7 TRBV9 NA NA TGTGCCAGCAGCGTGGGAACAGGGCGTTACGGTCTAGTCTCCTACGAGCAGTACTTC CASSVGTGRYGLVSYEQYF
TRBJ2-5 TRBV7-9 NA NA TGTGCCAGCAGCTCGCTGAGGGGTATCCAAGAGACCCAGTACTTC CASSSLRGIQETQYF
TRBJ2-1 TRBV12-2 NA NA TGTGCAAGTCGCCCGCGCAGGAAAGGCGGGTTCTACAATGAGCAGTTCTTC CASRPRRKGGFYNEQFF
TRBJ2-2 TRBV7-3 NA NA TGTGCCAGCAGCTTAGACCCCCTCCGGACCGCGGGCACCGGGGAGCTGTTTTTT CASSLDPLRTAGTGELFF
TRBJ2-3 TRBV3-1/TRBV3-2 NA NA TGTGCCAGCAGCCAAGATGGAGCGGCCGACACAGATACGCAGTATTTT CASSQDGAADTDTQYF
TRBJ2-7 TRBV27 NA NA TGTGCCAGCAGGATAACAGGTTCCCTATCCTACGAGCAGTACTTC CASRITGSLSYEQYF
TRBJ1-1 TRBV19 NA NA TGTGCCAGTAGTCTATTTACTGAAGCTTTCTTT CASSLFTEAFF
TRBJ2-7 TRBV7-2 NA NA TGTGCCAGCAGCTTTAACAGCTACGAGCAGTACTTC CASSFNSYEQYF
TRBJ1-6 TRBV3-1/TRBV3-2 NA NA TGTGCCAGCAGCCAAGATTCGGGGCGTTCACCCCTCCACTTT CASSQDSGRSPLHF
TRBJ2-1 TRBV15 NA TRBD2 TGTGCCACCAGCAGGGGGACTAGCGGGACTCGCCATGAGCAGTTCTTC CATSRGTSGTRHEQFF
TRBJ1-5 TRBV5-1 NA NA TGCGCCAGCAGCCCCGGGGCAGGGATGGGCACTATGGAGCCCCAGCATTTT CASSPGAGMGTMEPQHF
TRBJ2-7 TRBV12-3/TRBV12-4 few NA TGTGCCAGCACCTCAGGGCAGAGTAACGAGCAGTACTTC CASTSGQSNEQYF
TRBJ1-2 TRBV3-1/TRBV3-2 few TRBD1 TGTGCCAGCAGCCAAGCCCAGGGGGTCGGCTATGGCTACACCTTC CASSQAQGVGYGYTF
TRBJ1-5 TRBV10-2 NA NA TGCGCCAGCAGTAATGGAAACAATCAGCCCCAGCATTTT CASSNGNNQPQHF
TRBJ2-4 TRBV11-2 NA TRBD1 TGTGCCAGCAGCTTAGTATGGACAGGGAAAAACATTCAGTACTTC CASSLVWTGKNIQYF
TRBJ2-7 TRBV9 NA NA TGTGCCAGCAGCGTGGGTCACGCAACCCACGAGCAGTACTTC CASSVGHATHEQYF
TRBJ1-5 TRBV30 NA NA TGTGCCTGGAGTCGAGGACGGATTAGCAATCAGCCCCAGCATTTT CAWSRGRISNQPQHF
TRBJ2-2 TRBV3-1/TRBV3-2 once TRBD2 TGTGCCAGCAGCCCCCGGACTAGTTTGGGCGGGGAGCTGTTTTTT CASSPRTSLGGELFF
TRBJ2-5 TRBV7-2 NA NA TGTGCCTCCGGGGAGCGACAAGAGACCCAGTACTTC CASGERQETQYF
TRBJ2-1 TRBV3-1/TRBV3-2 once NA TGTGCCAGCAGCCACCGGCCTAGCGACCACGTAGGCAATGAGCAGTTCTTC CASSHRPSDHVGNEQFF
TRBJ2-7 TRBV7-2 NA TRBD1 TGTGCCAGCAGCCAACCGGGACAGGGCTACGAGCAGTACTTC CASSQPGQGYEQYF
TRBJ1-5 TRBV28 NA NA TGTGCCAGCAGTTATGACAGTCGCAATCAGCCCCAGCATTTT CASSYDSRNQPQHF
TRBJ1-2 TRBV7-2 NA TRBD1 TGTGCCAGCAGCCCTCGGACAGGGGACCACTATGGCTACACCTTC CASSPRTGDHYGYTF
TRBJ1-4 TRBV24-1 once NA TGTGCCACCAGTCTGGCAGGTAATGAAAAACTGTTTTTT CATSLAGNEKLFF
TRBJ2-3 TRBV11-1 NA TRBD2 TGTGCCAGCAGCTTAACTAGCGGGTCATCCGATACGCAGTATTTT CASSLTSGSSDTQYF
TRBJ2-1 TRBV7-3 NA TRBD1 TGTGCCAGCAGCAGCCGAAGGATGCCGTGGGACAGCTACAATGAGCAGTTCTTC CASSSRRMPWDSYNEQFF
TRBJ1-1 TRBV18 NA NA TGTGCCAGCTCACCAATGGGTATAACTGAAGCTTTCTTT CASSPMGITEAFF
TRBJ2-3 TRBV5-4 NA NA TGTGCCACCAGAAATAGCCTTAGCACAGATACGCAGTATTTT CATRNSLSTDTQYF
TRBJ2-7 TRBV19 NA NA TGTGCCAGTAGTATCTTCGCCTCCAGCGGAAGACACTCCTACGAGCAGTACTTC CASSIFASSGRHSYEQYF
TRBJ1-5 TRBV5-6 once NA TGTGCCAGCAGCTTTTCGACCGGGGGGACCTATCAGCCCCAGCATTTT CASSFSTGGTYQPQHF
TRBJ2-1 TRBV7-9 NA NA TGTGCCAGCAGCCCCTGGGCCCTGAGCTCCTACAATGAGCAGTTCTTC CASSPWALSSYNEQFF
TRBJ1-5 TRBV27 NA NA TGTGCCAGCAGTTTATCGGGCGACAATCAGCCCCAGCATTTT CASSLSGDNQPQHF
TRBJ2-7 TRBV6-1 NA NA TGTGCCAGCAGGGAAGGGACACTTTTAGGACTCTACGAGCAGTACTTC CASREGTLLGLYEQYF
TRBJ2-7 TRBV7-2 NA NA TGTGCCAGCAGGCCATCCCCCTCTAACGAGCAGTACTTC CASRPSPSNEQYF
TRBJ1-5 TRBV11-2 few NA TGTGCCAGCAGCTTACAGGGGACTAGCAATCAGCCCCAGCATTTT CASSLQGTSNQPQHF
TRBJ2-5 TRBV5-1 NA NA TGCGCCAGCAGCTTAACCTCTTACCAAGAGACCCAGTACTTC CASSLTSYQETQYF
TRBJ1-1 TRBV4-1 NA NA TGCGCCAGCAGCGAGATAATTGGGGCGATTAACACTGAAGCTTTCTTT CASSEIIGAINTEAFF
TRBJ2-7 TRBV18 NA NA TGTGCCAGCTCAGCGCACTCCTACGAGCAGTACTTC CASSAHSYEQYF
TRBJ2-7 TRBV19 NA TRBD1 TGTGCCAGTAGTAGATCCGGGACAGGGTCCTACGAGCAGTACTTC CASSRSGTGSYEQYF
TRBJ2-2 TRBV7-9 NA TRBD2 TGTGCCAGCAGCTCGGGACTAGCGGGTACCGGGGAGCTGTTTTTT CASSSGLAGTGELFF
TRBJ1-5 TRBV25-1 once NA TGTGCCAGCAGTCTCCCCATCAGGGCGGAGAATCAGCCCCAGCATTTT CASSLPIRAENQPQHF
TRBJ1-1 TRBV18 NA NA TGTGCCAGCTCACCGGACAGACTGAACACTGAAGCTTTCTTT CASSPDRLNTEAFF
TRBJ2-5 TRBV14 NA NA TGTGCCAGCAGCCAAGAGTATAAGACAACCGGGACAGAGACCCAGTACTTC CASSQEYKTTGTETQYF
TRBJ1-6 TRBV19 NA NA TGTGCCAGTAGTTTACGAAGGATTTTGGATTCACCCCTCCACTTT CASSLRRILDSPLHF
TRBJ1-1 TRBV4-1 NA NA TGCGCCAGCAGCCAGCACGGACTGAACACTGAAGCTTTCTTT CASSQHGLNTEAFF
TRBJ2-1 TRBV11-3 NA NA TGTGCCAGCAGCTTGGTCGACAATGAGCAGTTCTTC CASSLVDNEQFF
TRBJ1-3 TRBV7-7 once NA TGTGCCAGCAGCCCTGGGTCAGGCCGCCCCTCTGGAAACACCATATATTTT CASSPGSGRPSGNTIYF
TRBJ2-7 TRBV2 NA TRBD2 TGTGCCAGCAGTGAATTCAGGACTAGCCTAGGGAGTTCCTACGAGCAGTACTTC CASSEFRTSLGSSYEQYF
TRBJ2-1 TRBV6-5 NA TRBD2 TGTGCCAGCAGCCGATCTAGCGGGCCCTACAATGAGCAGTTCTTC CASSRSSGPYNEQFF
TRBJ1-6 TRBV9 NA TRBD1 TGTGCCAGTAACCCCGGGACAGGGGTTTCACCCCTCCACTTT CASNPGTGVSPLHF